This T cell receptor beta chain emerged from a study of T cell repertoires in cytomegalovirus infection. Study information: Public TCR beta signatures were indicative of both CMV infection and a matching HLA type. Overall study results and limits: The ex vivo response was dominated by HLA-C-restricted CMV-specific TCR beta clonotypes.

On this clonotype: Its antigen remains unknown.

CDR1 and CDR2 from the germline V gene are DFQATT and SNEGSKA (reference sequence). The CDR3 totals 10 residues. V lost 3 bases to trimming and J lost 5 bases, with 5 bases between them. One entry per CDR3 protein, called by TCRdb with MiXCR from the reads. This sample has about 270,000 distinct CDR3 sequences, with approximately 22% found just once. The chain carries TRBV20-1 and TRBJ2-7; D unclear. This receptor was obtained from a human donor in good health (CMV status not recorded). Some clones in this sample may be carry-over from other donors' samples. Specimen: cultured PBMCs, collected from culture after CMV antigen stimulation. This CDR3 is CSASDHEQYF. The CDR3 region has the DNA TGCAGTGCTAGCGATCACGAGCAGTACTTC.